One and the same sample provided the 21 T cell receptor beta chains below, sequenced in a study of tumor-infiltrating lymphocytes in primary liver carcinoma (dated 2017 in TCRdb). Sequencer: Illumina HiSeq 2500. Starting from roughly 540 ng total RNA, TCRbeta-specific cDNA was produced by reverse transcription with a constant-region primer and ProtoScript II reverse transcriptase. TCRbeta libraries were built with three nested multiplex PCR rounds, a slightly modified ARM-PCR procedure. Multiplex TRBV1-TRBV30 forward primers and a Cbeta reverse primer were used in the first two PCR rounds, each of which was run for approximately 11 cycles. The public reads were run again by TCRdb, first through fastp at Q25 and then through MiXCR, and only productive beta chains were kept. For every CDR3 protein sequence, its rows merge into one entry that carries the most common genes and DNA. For this sample there are tens of thousands of distinct CDR3 sequences; 55% to 75% appear just once. The ten biggest clones cover just under 30% of the sample.

Total RNA and DNA were co-extracted without cell sorting from around 20-30 mg of bulk tissue using the AllPrep DNA/RNA mini kit. The sample was liver tumor tissue from sampling region 5. Taken with the paper, the label for cell subset or site translates to: tumor region T5, tumor centre. The receptors were gathered from a man aged 35-49 years with primary liver carcinoma and hepatitis B virus infection.

A remark on this clonotype: One end of the junction fails to match germline, which may point to a read error. The genes are TRBV12-3 or TRBV12-4 and TRBJ1-5; tentative D call: TRBD1 (6 bases). The CDR3 loop spans 15 amino acids. Written as DNA, the CDR3 is TGTGCCGGCAGTTTCTTAGGGGGGGACAATCAGCCCCAGCATTTT. It codes for CAGSFLGGDNQPQHF.

Note on this clonotype: In this CDR3 the conserved last residue, phenylalanine or tryptophan, is missing, so a read error is likely. V gene TRBV7-9 combines with J gene TRBJ1-3; 8 nucleotides line up with TRBD1. The CDR3 consists of 15 residues. Germline lookup yields CDR1 SEHNR and CDR2 FQNEAQ (reference sequence). The DNA for the CDR3 is TGTTCCAGCAGCCTTACAGGACAGGGTGGAAACACCATATATTTA. Residues: CSSSLTGQGGNTIYL.

This clonotype has more than one count but fewer than ten. The V gene is TRBV7-8, the J gene TRBJ1-2; the match to TRBD1 covers 9 bases. The germline V gene has CDR1 SGHVS and CDR2 FQNEAQ. V lost 5 bases, J lost 3 bases, and 7 bases stayed unmatched. This CDR3 has 15 amino acids. Here the CDR3 reads CASSPRTGVDYGYTF. The CDR3 region has the DNA TGTGCCAGCAGCCCTAGGACAGGGGTGGACTATGGCTACACCTTC.

The rearrangement uses TRBV12-3 or TRBV12-4 and TRBJ2-1, with D maybe TRBD2 (6 bases). The CDR3 contains 14 residues. CDR3 amino acids: CVSSPRLDVDEQFF. CDR3 coding DNA: TGTGTCAGTAGTCCAAGACTAGATGTCGATGAGCAGTTCTTC.

This chain uses TRBV5-4 with TRBJ1-2, with D unclear. CDR1 and CDR2 from the germline V gene are SGHNT and YYREEE (reference sequence). The CDR3 contains 14 residues. V was shortened by 1 base and J by 6 bases, with 13 bases between the two germline ends. The CDR3 loop is CASSLREGLDGYTF. The CDR3 DNA reads TGTGCCAGCAGCTTGCGGGAGGGCCTTGATGGCTACACCTTC.

Comment on this clonotype: Mismatch with germline at one junction end may stem from a read error. The chain joins TRBV10-3 to TRBJ1-5; TRBD1 might be the D (6 bases). This CDR3 comprises 13 residues. The germline V gene encodes CDR1 ENHRY and CDR2 SYGVKD. The CDR3 nucleotides are TGTGCTATCAGTGTGGACAGCTATCAGTCCCAGCATTTT. Its protein product is CAISVDSYQSQHF.

As to this clonotype: In this CDR3 the conserved last residue, phenylalanine or tryptophan, is missing, so a read error is likely. It is unclear where the CDR3 begins or ends on the DNA, so no DNA is shown, and the CDR3 is as TCRdb lists it. This chain uses TRBV11-2 with TRBJ2-7; TRBD2 reflects the table's D call only, with no check against the DNA. CDR1 is SGHAT, CDR2 FQNNGV, per germline. Counting both end residues, the CDR3 totals 15 amino acids. The chain's CDR3 is CASSQYSGGGHEQYS.

This clonotype was observed many times. The chain uses TRBV12-3 or TRBV12-4 and TRBJ1-2; D is possibly TRBD1 (6 bases). This CDR3 has 11 amino acids. V lost 4 bases, J lost 8 bases, and 8 bases lay in between. CDR3 sequence (DNA): TGTGCCAGCAGTTCCGGGGGCGGCTACACCTTC. As protein: CASSSGGGYTF.

This clonotype was seen at least ten times. V usage is TRBV12-3 or TRBV12-4 and J usage is TRBJ2-2; tentative D call: TRBD1 (6 bases). The CDR3 has 14 amino acids. V lost 7 bases and J lost 1, with 10 bases in between. The chain's CDR3 is CASTGQLNTGELFF. The CDR3, as DNA: TGTGCCAGCACCGGACAGCTGAACACCGGGGAGCTGTTTTTT.

The rearrangement links TRBV12-3 or TRBV12-4 to TRBJ2-3, with no clear D. The CDR3 covers 15 residues. V was pared by 7 bases and J by 2 bases, with 16 bases between. DNA of the CDR3: TGTGCCAGCACCCAGGTAGTGTGCGTCACAGATACGCAGTATTTT. Encoded protein: CASTQVVCVTDTQYF.

About this clonotype itself: In this CDR3 the conserved last residue, phenylalanine or tryptophan, is missing, so a read error is likely. V usage is TRBV10-2 and J usage is TRBJ2-2, with 7 bases identical to TRBD1. Germline V gene sequence: CDR1 WSHSY, CDR2 SAAADI. With V trimmed by 7 bases and J by 5 bases, 4 bases remained unmatched. The CDR3 sequence is 13 residues long. The CDR3 loop is CASNSGGTGELFI. CDR3 sequence (DNA): TGCGCCAGCAACTCAGGGGGTACCGGGGAGCTGTTTATT.

The chain is built from TRBV20-1 and TRBJ2-7, with D maybe TRBD2 (6 bases). CDR1 is DFQATT and CDR2 is SNEGSKA in the germline V gene (reference sequence). This CDR3 has 14 residues. V lost 6 bases to trimming and J lost 5 bases, with 20 bases between them. CDR3 DNA: TGCAGTGCCACTCACCCCAGACTAGTGGACGAGCAGTACTTC. Its protein is CSATHPRLVDEQYF.

The chain uses TRBV6-5 and TRBJ2-7, with 10 bases identical to TRBD1. Trimming cost V 6 bases and J 6 bases; bases outside gene matches: 17. Germline values: CDR1 MNHEY, CDR2 SVGAGI. The CDR3 runs to 17 residues. CDR3 region: CASRDDRYSGQGGEQYF. DNA of the CDR3: TGTGCCAGCAGAGACGACCGTTACTCTGGACAGGGGGGCGAGCAGTACTTC.

In its sample, this clonotype ranks as medium-sized (0.01 to 0.1%). This chain connects TRBV11-2 to TRBJ1-1; D remains unclear. Trimming left V 3 bases short and J 6 bases short, with 20 bases between. This CDR3 has 16 amino acids. Germline CDR1 and CDR2: SGHAT and FQNNGV. The CDR3 sequence: CASSFDLGGRVAEAFF. In DNA form, the CDR3 reads TGTGCCAGCAGCTTCGATTTGGGCGGAAGAGTCGCTGAAGCTTTCTTT.

Notes on this clonotype: A junction end diverges from the germline sequence, so it may reflect a read error. This chain connects TRBV11-2 to TRBJ2-7; D possibly corresponds to TRBD2 (6 bases). This CDR3 is 17 amino acids long. Looked up from germline, CDR1 is SGHAT and CDR2 is FQNNGV. Written as DNA, the CDR3 is TGTGCCAGTAGCTGGACTATCGGGATAGGAAGTTCCTACGAGCAGTACTTC. This sequence encodes CASSWTIGIGSSYEQYF. Variable domain in full (rest from reference TRBV11-2 and TRBJ2-7): EAGVAQSPRYKIIEKRQSVAFWCNPISGHATLYWYQQILGQGPKLLIQFQNNGVVDDSQLPKDRFSAERLKGVDSTLKIQPAKLEDSAVYLCASSWTIGIGSSYEQYFGPGTRLTVT.

The chain is built from TRBV6-6 and TRBJ1-5, with D uncertain. There are 15 residues in the CDR3. Germline CDR1 MNHNY, CDR2 SVGAGI (reference sequence). Deletions cut 5 bases from V and 7 bases from J, with 18 bases between. This chain's CDR3 is CASSPPTRSSQPQHF. The CDR3 DNA reads TGTGCCAGCAGTCCTCCAACCCGTAGCAGCCAGCCCCAGCATTTT.

In regard to this clonotype: Germline is not matched at one junction end, which may reflect a read error. The chain has TRBV29-1 and TRBJ2-3; D possibly corresponds to TRBD2 (6 bases). Germline V gene sequence: CDR1 SQVTM, CDR2 ANQGSEA. This CDR3 region has 13 residues. CDR3 sequence: CSVKMGGTDTQYF. For the CDR3, the DNA is TGCAGCGTTAAGATGGGGGGTACAGATACTCAGTATTTT.

The chain has TRBV19 and TRBJ2-7; TRBD1 matches at 7 bases. Germline CDR1 reads LNHDA; CDR2 reads SQIVND (reference sequence). The trim removed 3 bases at V and 6 bases at J, leaving 2 bases unmatched. The length of the CDR3 is 12 residues. The DNA for the CDR3 is TGTGCCAGTAGTATGAGGGGGCGCGAGCAGTACTTC. Amino acids: CASSMRGREQYF.

With respect to this clonotype: Since a much larger clone is just one base distant, this may be a read error. This chain connects TRBV30 to TRBJ2-1, with 8 bases fitting TRBD1. The CDR3 is 14 amino acids. J was trimmed by 2 bases and V by 4 bases; bases with no gene match: 4. CDR1 and CDR2 from the germline V gene are GTSNPN and SVGIG (reference sequence). CDR3 nucleotide sequence: TGTGCCTGGACTGTACAGGGGGCCTACAATGAGCAGTTCTTC. This gives the protein CAWTVQGAYNEQFF. The full variable domain, in which reference TRBV30 and TRBJ2-1 provide the parts outside the CDR3, is SQTIHQWPATLVQPVGSPLSLECTVEGTSNPNLYWYRQAAGRGLQLLFYSVGIGQISSEVPQNLSASRPQDRQFILSSKKLLLSDSGFYLCAWTVQGAYNEQFFGPGTRLTVL.

This clonotype has a count of ten or more. CDR3 in DNA: TGTGCCAGCAGTTACCCCGCGGGACGGACCTACAATGAGCAGTTCTTC. Its protein product is CASSYPAGRTYNEQFF. The gene calls are TRBV6-2 or TRBV6-3 and TRBJ2-1; the D gene is possibly TRBD2 (6 bases). The CDR3 consists of 16 residues. The germline CDR1 and CDR2 sequences are MNHEY and SVGEGT. V was pared by 2 bases and J by 2 bases, with 13 bases between.

With respect to this clonotype: A much larger clone sits a single nucleotide away, making a read error possible. The gene calls are TRBV7-8 and TRBJ2-1, with D perhaps TRBD1 (6 bases). Germline-derived CDR1 and CDR2 are SGHVS and FQNEAQ. This CDR3 contains 15 residues. Here the CDR3 DNA reads TGTGCCAGCAGCTTTGGAGCGGACAGTAGCGCCGAGCAGTCCTTC. It specifies CASSFGADSSAEQSF. Full variable domain (rest looked up from reference TRBV7-8 and TRBJ2-1): GAGVSQSPRYKVAKRGQDVALRCDPISGHVSLFWYQQALGQGPEFLTYFQNEAQLDKSGLPSDRFFAERPEGSVSTLKIQRTQQEDSAVYLCASSFGADSSAEQSFGPGTRLTVL.